This T cell receptor beta chain emerged from a study of blood T cells in healthy people across ages. Primed by a sample-barcoded 5' primer and a J-beta primer mix, a second PCR proceeded for about 6 to 11 cycles. TCRdb called the 5' RACE reads again in MiXCR, with one record for every CDR3 protein. The sample lists 1.5 million to 2 million distinct CDR3 sequences, 30% to 40% occurring once. After removal of 2 bases from V and 13 bases from J, the junction contained 9 bases not matched to a gene. This CDR3 contains 14 residues. In germline, CDR1 is ENHRY, CDR2 SYGVKD. This clonotype was found once. The chain combines TRBV10-3 with TRBJ2-4; 9 bases fit TRBD1. Sequencing was carried out using blood. This receptor was obtained from a human donor in good health. The CDR3 region has the DNA TGTGCCATCAGTGAGATACAGGGGGCGGGGGAGCAGTACTTC. Its protein product is CAISEIQGAGEQYF.